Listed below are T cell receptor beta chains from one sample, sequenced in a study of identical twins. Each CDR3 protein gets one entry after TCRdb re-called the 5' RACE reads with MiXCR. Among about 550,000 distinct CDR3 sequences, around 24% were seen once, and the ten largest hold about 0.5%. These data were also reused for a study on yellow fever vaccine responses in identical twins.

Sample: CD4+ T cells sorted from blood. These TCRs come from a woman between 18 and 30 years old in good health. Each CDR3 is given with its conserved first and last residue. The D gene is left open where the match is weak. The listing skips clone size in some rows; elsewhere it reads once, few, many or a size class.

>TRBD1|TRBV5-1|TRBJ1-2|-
TGCGCCAGCAGCTGGAAACTTGACAGGGGGCGCGTTGAACATGGCTACACCTTC
CASSWKLDRGRVEHGYTF
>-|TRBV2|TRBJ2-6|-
TGTGCCAGCAGTGAAAGGCGGGGCAACGTCCTGACTTTC
CASSERRGNVLTF
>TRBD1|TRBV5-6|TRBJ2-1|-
TGTGCCAGCAGCTTTGACAGGGTCCTCTACAATGAGCAGTTCTTC
CASSFDRVLYNEQFF
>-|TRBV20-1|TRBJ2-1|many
TGCAGTGCCAGGCCTGTTCCCAATGAGCAGTTCTTC
CSARPVPNEQFF
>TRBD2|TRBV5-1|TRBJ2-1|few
TGCGCCAGCAGCTTGGATTCCCTTGCGGGGGGGCGTAATGAGCAGTTCTTC
CASSLDSLAGGRNEQFF
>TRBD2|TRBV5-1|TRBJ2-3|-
TGCGCCAGCAGCACGGGGGGGCTGGCAGATACGCAGTATTTT
CASSTGGLADTQYF
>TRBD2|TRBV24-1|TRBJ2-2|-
TGTGCCACCAGTGATCCGGGACTAGCGGGGCGAGCGAACACCGGGGAGCTGTTTTTT
CATSDPGLAGRANTGELFF
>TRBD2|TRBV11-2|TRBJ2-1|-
TGTGCCAGCAGCTTATCCGGACTGGGGGATCAGCGGGAGGTCTACAATGAGCAGTTCTTC
CASSLSGLGDQREVYNEQFF
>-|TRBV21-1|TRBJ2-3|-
TGTGCCCAAGTGTCTGGGCGGGAAGTGGCAGATACGCAGTATTTT
CAQVSGREVADTQYF
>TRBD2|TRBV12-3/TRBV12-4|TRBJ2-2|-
TGTGCCAGCAGTTCGACTAGCGGGAGTACCGGGGAGCTGTTTTTT
CASSSTSGSTGELFF
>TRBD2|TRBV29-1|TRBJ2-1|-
TGCAGCGTTGTTGTTAGAGCGGGGGGGCGACGTAATGAGCAGTTCTTC
CSVVVRAGGRRNEQFF